Below are 9 T cell receptor beta chains sequenced from a single sample in a study of OX40 agonist ivuxolimab in advanced cancers. TCRdb's table, derived via immunoSEQ multiplex PCR, lists solely in-frame clones and lacks some. The sample shows some 60,000 clones, roughly 90% of them seen only once. Sequences were derived from CD4+ or CD8+ T cells sorted from blood, sampled in a trial of the OX40 agonist ivuxolimab. The receptors were gathered from an adult with an advanced solid tumor such as melanoma, head and neck, liver or kidney cancer.

The chain couples TRBV27 to TRBJ1-2; 7 positions agree with TRBD1. Germline values: CDR1 MNHEY, CDR2 SMNVEV (reference sequence). CDR3 size: 14 residues. With V trimmed by 5 bases and J by 4 bases, 7 bases remained unmatched. The CDR3 nucleotides read TGTGCCAGCAGTCCCACCGGGACAGCCTATGGCTACACCTTC. Translating it yields CASSPTGTAYGYTF.

The chain recombines TRBV27 with TRBJ1-2; 9 nucleotides align to TRBD1. Germline V gives CDR1 MNHEY, CDR2 SMNVEV (reference sequence). V trimming: 6 bases; J trimming: 5 bases; junction bases outside the gene matches: 22. The CDR3 runs 19 residues. The CDR3 sequence is CASSPDRDRDLATIYGYTF. The CDR3 DNA sequence: TGTGCCAGCAGCCCCGACCGGGACAGGGATTTGGCTACTATTTATGGCTACACCTTC.

The chain recombines TRBV7-6 with TRBJ2-7; D gene unclear. From germline, CDR1 is SGHVS and CDR2 FNYEAQ. V lost 5 bases to trimming and J lost 4 bases, with 21 bases between them. The CDR3 sequence is 16 residues long. In DNA, the CDR3 is TGTGCCAGCAGCCCGCTGGACGGCCCTCCGGTTTACGAGCAGTACTTC. Translated, it gives CASSPLDGPPVYEQYF.

The V call is TRBV27, the J call TRBJ1-5, with D uncertain. Per the germline V gene, CDR1 is MNHEY and CDR2 is SMNVEV (reference sequence). This CDR3 has 13 residues. With 3 bases removed from V and 3 bases from J, the gap between germline ends came to 6 bases. For the CDR3, the DNA is TGTGCCAGCAGTTTGTCGGCCAATCAGCCCCAGCATTTT. Protein sequence: CASSLSANQPQHF.

The V and J genes are TRBV5-1 and TRBJ2-1, with 9 positions matching TRBD1. The germline V gene encodes CDR1 SGHRS and CDR2 YFSETQ. V lost 1 base and J lost 2; bases outside the gene matches: 7. This CDR3 has 17 residues. Here the CDR3 reads CASSLPKDRGPYNEQFF. Written as DNA, the CDR3 is TGCGCCAGCAGCTTGCCAAAGGACAGGGGACCCTACAATGAGCAGTTCTTC.

The chain joins TRBV28 to TRBJ2-7; D is possibly TRBD2 (6 bases). The CDR3 runs 15 residues. Germline CDR1 and CDR2: MDHEN and SYDVKM. With 2 bases removed from V and 6 bases from J, the gap between germline ends came to 17 bases. The DNA for the CDR3 is TGTGCCAGCAGTTTAGTTTACGGACCCGGGGGCGAGCAGTACTTC. Amino acids: CASSLVYGPGGEQYF.

This chain uses TRBV5-1 with TRBJ1-5; TRBD1 is a possible D gene (5 bases). This CDR3 has 15 amino acids. Germline V CDR1 and CDR2: SGHRS, YFSETQ. Trimming removed 0 bases from V and 3 bases from J, with 10 bases in between. CDR3 amino acids: CASSLVGADNQPQHF. CDR3 DNA sequence: TGCGCCAGCAGCTTGGTCGGGGCAGACAATCAGCCCCAGCATTTT.

The chain couples TRBV5-1 to TRBJ2-5; the D gene is possibly TRBD1 (5 bases). TRBJ2-7 explains the end of the DNA better; the J call may be wrong. Germline lookup yields CDR1 SGHRS and CDR2 YFSETQ. This CDR3 is 13 amino acids long. CDR3 nucleotide sequence: TGCGCCAGCAGCTTCGACAGTAACTACGAGCAGTACTTC. It specifies CASSFDSNYEQYF.

V gene TRBV6-1 combines with J gene TRBJ1-5, with no clear D. This CDR3 has 14 amino acids. The ends were cut back, 2 bases at V and 0 bases at J, with 5 bases in the middle. Looked up from germline, CDR1 is MNHNS and CDR2 is SASEGT. The CDR3 loop is CASSEPPSNQPQHF. As DNA, the CDR3 is TGTGCCAGCAGTGAACCCCCTAGCAATCAGCCCCAGCATTTT.